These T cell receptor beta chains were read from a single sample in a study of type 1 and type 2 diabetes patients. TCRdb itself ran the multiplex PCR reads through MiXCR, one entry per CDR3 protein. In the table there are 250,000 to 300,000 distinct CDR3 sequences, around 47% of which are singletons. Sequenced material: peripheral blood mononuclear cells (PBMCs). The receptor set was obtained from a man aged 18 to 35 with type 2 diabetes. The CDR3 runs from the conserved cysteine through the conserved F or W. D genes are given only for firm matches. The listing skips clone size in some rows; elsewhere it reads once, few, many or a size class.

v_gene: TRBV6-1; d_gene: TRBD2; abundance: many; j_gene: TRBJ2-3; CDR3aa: CASSEGERESDTQYF; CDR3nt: TGTGCCAGCAGTGAAGGCGAGCGGGAATCAGATACGCAGTATTTT
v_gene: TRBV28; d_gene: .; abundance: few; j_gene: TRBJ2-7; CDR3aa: CASSLQWEQYF; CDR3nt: TGTGCCAGCAGTTTACAGTGGGAGCAGTACTTC
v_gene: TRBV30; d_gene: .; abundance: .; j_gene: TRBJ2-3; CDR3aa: CAWSVDGEDTQYF; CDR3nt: TGTGCCTGGAGTGTAGACGGGGAAGATACGCAGTATTTT
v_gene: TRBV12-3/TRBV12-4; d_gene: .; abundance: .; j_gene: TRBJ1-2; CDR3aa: CASISGGSGYTF; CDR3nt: TGTGCCAGCATCTCGGGGGGCTCTGGCTACACCTTC
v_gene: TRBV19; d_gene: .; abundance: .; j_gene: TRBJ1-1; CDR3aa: CASSLGETEAFF; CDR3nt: TGTGCCAGTAGTCTAGGAGAAACTGAAGCTTTCTTT
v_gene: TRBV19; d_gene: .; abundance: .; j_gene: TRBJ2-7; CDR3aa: CAWSVYGEQYF; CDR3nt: TGTGCCTGGAGTGTATACGGCGAGCAGTACTTC
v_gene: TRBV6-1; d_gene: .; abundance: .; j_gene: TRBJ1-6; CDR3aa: CASSGQSGGVSPLHF; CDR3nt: TGTGCCAGCAGTGGTCAATCTGGTGGAGTTTCACCCCTCCACTTT
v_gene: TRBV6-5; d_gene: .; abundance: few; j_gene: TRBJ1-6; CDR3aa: CASSSGGGNSPLHF; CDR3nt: TGTGCCAGCAGTTCCGGGGGGGGTAATTCACCCCTCCACTTT
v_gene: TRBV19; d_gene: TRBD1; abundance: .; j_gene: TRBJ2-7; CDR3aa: CASSRPGQGSYEQYF; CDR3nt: TGTGCCAGTTCTCGACCGGGACAGGGCTCCTACGAGCAGTACTTC
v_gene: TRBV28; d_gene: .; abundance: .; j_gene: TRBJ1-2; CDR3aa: CASGLRPGYTF; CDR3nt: TGTGCCAGCGGCCTTAGACCTGGCTACACCTTC
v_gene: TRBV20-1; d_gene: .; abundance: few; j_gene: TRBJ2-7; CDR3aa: CSASTESYEQYF; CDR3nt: TGCAGTGCTTCGACAGAGAGCTACGAGCAGTACTTC
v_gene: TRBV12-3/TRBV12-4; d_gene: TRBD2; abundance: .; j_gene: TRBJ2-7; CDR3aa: CASSSGGSSYEQYF; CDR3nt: TGTGCCAGCAGTAGCGGGGGTTCCTCCTACGAGCAGTACTTC
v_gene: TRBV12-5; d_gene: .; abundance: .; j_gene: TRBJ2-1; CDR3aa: CASGLVAGPYNEQFF; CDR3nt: TGTGCTAGTGGTCTCGTGGCGGGTCCCTACAATGAGCAGTTCTTC
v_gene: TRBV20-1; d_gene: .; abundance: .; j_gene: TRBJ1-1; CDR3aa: CSVNVNTEAFF; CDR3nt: TGCAGTGTTAACGTAAACACTGAAGCTTTCTTT
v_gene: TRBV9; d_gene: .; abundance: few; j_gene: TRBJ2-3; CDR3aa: CASSGGTASTDTQYF; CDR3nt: TGTGCCAGCAGCGGCGGGACAGCGAGCACAGATACGCAGTATTTT
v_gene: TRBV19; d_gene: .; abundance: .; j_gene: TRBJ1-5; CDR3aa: CASNPDGNNQPQHF; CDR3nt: TGTGCCAGTAACCCCGACGGGAACAATCAGCCCCAGCATTTT
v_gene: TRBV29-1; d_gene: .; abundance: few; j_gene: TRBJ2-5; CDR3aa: CSVVVLGAESQETQYF; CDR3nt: TGCAGCGTTGTAGTTCTGGGGGCAGAGTCCCAAGAGACCCAGTACTTC
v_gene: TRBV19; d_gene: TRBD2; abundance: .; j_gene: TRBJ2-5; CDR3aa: CASSSWTSGGNWETQYF; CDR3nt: TGTGCCAGTAGTTCTTGGACTAGCGGGGGGAATTGGGAGACCCAGTACTTC
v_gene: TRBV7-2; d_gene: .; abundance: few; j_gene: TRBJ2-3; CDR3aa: CASSLVGGGAPDTQYF; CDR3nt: TGTGCCAGCAGCTTAGTAGGTGGGGGGGCCCCAGATACGCAGTATTTT
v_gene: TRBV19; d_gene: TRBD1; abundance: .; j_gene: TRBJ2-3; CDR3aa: CASSFGTGGGDTQYF; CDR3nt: TGTGCCAGTAGCTTCGGGACAGGGGGCGGAGATACGCAGTATTTT
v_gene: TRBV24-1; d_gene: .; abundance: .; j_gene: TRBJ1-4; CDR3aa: CATSDADPNEKLFF; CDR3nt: TGTGCCACCAGTGACGCGGACCCTAATGAAAAACTGTTTTTT